This paragraph covers one T cell receptor (beta chain) sequence. Its target is not known. Germline CDR1 is MNHNS and CDR2 is SASEGT. This CDR3 has 14 residues. The V gene end was trimmed by 6 bases and the J gene end by 7 bases; junction bases not matched to a gene: 8. The data belong to a study of cytomegalovirus exposure and HLA in healthy donors. General study findings and limits: When presence/absence was analysed, sequencing depth was taken to be roughly uniform across donors. Published work reported that the classifier diagnosed cytomegalovirus status with high specificity and sensitivity. What was likely a sequencing artifact was a cluster of highly shared sequence variants.

Primers: 60 Vbeta forward and 13 Jbeta reverse. The protocol was immunoSEQ multiplex PCR, while the TCRdb copy is restricted to in-frame clones and leaves out a portion. The table lists some 100,000 clones, less than 85% of them singletons. Sequencing was done on a sample of PBMCs. This TCR was sampled from a man between 18 and 35 years old in good health and CMV-seronegative. V gene TRBV6-1 combines with J gene TRBJ1-2, with 10 bases that match TRBD1. CDR3 sequence (DNA): TGTGCCAGCAGCCTCGACAGGGGGCGCGGTGGCTACACCTTC. It specifies CASSLDRGRGGYTF.